The 15 T cell receptor beta chains given below trace back to one sample, sequenced in a study of blood T cell repertoires in COVID-19. Measured with immunoSEQ multiplex PCR; TCRdb has only the in-frame clones, and not every one. The top ten hold roughly 12% of the sample, which has about 85,000 clones, 65% to 85% seen once. Sequencing was done on a sample of peripheral blood. Source of these receptors: a man in his 70s with acute or convalescent COVID-19.

The chain carries TRBV4-1 and TRBJ2-5, with D possibly TRBD2 on 7 matching bases. Germline-derived CDR1 and CDR2 are MGHRA and YSYEKL. With 4 bases removed from V and 1 base from J, the gap between germline ends came to 16 bases. This CDR3 has 16 residues. The CDR3 DNA reads TGCGCCAGCAGCCCAGTCGGCCGGGGGGCCCAAGAGACCCAGTACTTC. Encoded protein: CASSPVGRGAQETQYF.

The chain carries TRBV6-7 and TRBJ1-3, with TRBD1 matching over 11 bases. TRBV6-7 is an open reading frame, and its role is uncertain. The V gene end was trimmed by 4 bases and the J gene end by 0 bases; junction bases not matched to a gene: 8. This CDR3 is built from 18 residues. This chain's CDR3 is CASSSDRGHYLSGNTIYF. Written as DNA, the CDR3 is TGTGCCAGCAGTTCGGACAGGGGGCACTACCTCTCTGGAAACACCATATATTTT.

Only a few counts were recorded for this clone. The chain uses TRBV6-2 or TRBV6-3 and TRBJ1-1; tentatively, D is TRBD1 (5 bases). Trimming shortened V by 1 base and J by 2 bases, and 17 bases separated the two germline ends. This CDR3 spans 17 amino acids. Germline CDR1 MNHEY, CDR2 SVGEGT. CDR3 loop: CASSYWTTGGPNTEAFF. The CDR3 DNA reads TGTGCCAGCAGTTACTGGACAACCGGTGGACCAAACACTGAAGCTTTCTTT.

The chain links TRBV7-3 to TRBJ2-1; 7 nucleotides agree with TRBD1. V lost 3 bases, J lost 5 bases, and 4 bases stayed unmatched. Germline V lookup: CDR1 SGHTA, CDR2 FQGTGA. The CDR3 contains 14 residues. Here the CDR3 DNA reads TGTGCCAGCAGCTTGGACAGGTGGGACAATGAGCAGTTCTTC. This gives the protein CASSLDRWDNEQFF.

This clone occurred a few times. The CDR3 nucleotides are TGTGCCTGGAGTGTACTAGCGGGGGTTTACAATGAGCAGTTCTTC. It codes for CAWSVLAGVYNEQFF. The chain links TRBV30 to TRBJ2-1, with 11 bases aligning to TRBD2. The length of the CDR3 is 15 residues. V was clipped by 0 bases and J by 4 bases; unmatched bases: 2. Per germline, CDR1 GTSNPN and CDR2 SVGIG (reference sequence). The entire variable domain, with the rest obtained from reference TRBV30 and TRBJ2-1, is as follows: SQTIHQWPATLVQPVGSPLSLECTVEGTSNPNLYWYRQAAGRGLQLLFYSVGIGQISSEVPQNLSASRPQDRQFILSSKKLLLSDSGFYLCAWSVLAGVYNEQFFGPGTRLTVL.

This chain links TRBV5-1 with TRBJ2-1; a weak D match, TRBD2 (6 bases). The CDR3 is 16 amino acids. Germline V gives CDR1 SGHRS, CDR2 YFSETQ. With 3 bases removed from V and 0 bases from J, the gap between germline ends came to 13 bases. CDR3 amino acids: CASSYIPTSSYNEQFF. The CDR3 DNA reads TGCGCCAGCAGCTACATACCGACTAGCTCCTACAATGAGCAGTTCTTC.

About this clone itself: The same CDR3 also results from other DNA sequences found in this sample. The genes are TRBV5-1 and TRBJ2-1; 13 bases match TRBD2. Germline CDR1 is SGHRS and CDR2 is YFSETQ. The CDR3 has 15 residues. Trimming removed 2 bases from V and 4 bases from J; junction bases left unmatched: 0. This CDR3 reads CASSLLAGGYNEQFF. CDR3 DNA sequence: TGCGCCAGCAGCTTACTAGCGGGGGGGTACAATGAGCAGTTCTTC.

This clone was detected only a few times. The chain uses TRBV6-5 and TRBJ2-2, with D uncertain. V was cut by 7 bases and J by 4 bases, with 13 bases left in between. This CDR3 comprises 14 residues. Per germline, CDR1 MNHEY and CDR2 SVGAGI. In DNA form, the CDR3 reads TGTGCCAGCACCCCTCCGGGTCGCACCGGGGAGCTGTTTTTT. This codes for CASTPPGRTGELFF.

This clone was detected a few times. The rearrangement links TRBV5-1 to TRBJ1-3; 7 nucleotides line up with TRBD1. Per the germline V gene, CDR1 is SGHRS and CDR2 is YFSETQ. This CDR3 is built from 13 residues. V was clipped by 7 bases and J by 2 bases; unmatched bases: 3. The CDR3 is CASSGGPGNTIYF. The CDR3, as DNA: TGCGCCAGCTCAGGGGGTCCTGGAAACACCATATATTTT.

CDR3 nucleotides: TGTGCCAGCAGGAAAAATGTCAGGTCTATCTATGGCTACACCTTC. Translation: CASRKNVRSIYGYTF. The chain joins TRBV2 to TRBJ1-2; D remains unclear. The CDR3 consists of 15 residues. V shed 6 bases and J shed 4 bases, with 18 bases lying between them. Germline V lookup: CDR1 SNHLY, CDR2 FYNNEI.

The chain uses TRBV19 and TRBJ2-3; 8 bases are shared with TRBD2. V dropped 5 bases and J dropped 3; count of bases not matched to a gene: 10. The CDR3 totals 16 residues. CDR1 and CDR2 (germline): LNHDA, SQIVND (reference sequence). CDR3 in amino acids: CASSETGTRGTDTQYF. The CDR3 DNA follows: TGTGCCAGTAGTGAGACCGGGACTAGGGGGACAGATACGCAGTATTTT.

This rearrangement joins TRBV10-3 to TRBJ1-6; D is undetermined. The V gene's germline CDR1 is ENHRY and CDR2 SYGVKD. This CDR3 comprises 13 residues. The germline V and J ends were trimmed by 7 bases and 3 bases, with 7 bases remaining between them. Written as DNA, the CDR3 is TGTGCCATCACTCAGGACTATAATTCACCCCTCCACTTT. Protein product: CAITQDYNSPLHF.

This rearrangement joins TRBV5-5 to TRBJ2-1; 7 nucleotides line up with TRBD1. This CDR3 has 14 residues. Looked up from germline, CDR1 is SGHKS and CDR2 is YYEKEE (reference sequence). V was pared by 3 bases and J by 4 bases, with 4 bases of the junction left unmatched. CDR3 amino acids: CASSSDRMYNEQFF. The CDR3 nucleotides are TGTGCCAGCAGCTCGGACAGGATGTACAATGAGCAGTTCTTC. The full variable domain, rest sourced from reference TRBV5-5 and TRBJ2-1, is DAGVTQSPTHLIKTRGQQVTLRCSPISGHKSVSWYQQVLGQGPQFIFQYYEKEERGRGNFPDRFSARQFPNYSSELNVNALLLGDSALYLCASSSDRMYNEQFFGPGTRLTVL.

This clone was detected a few times. The chain is built from TRBV7-3 and TRBJ1-4, with D hard to call. V lost 4 bases, J lost 0 bases, and 12 bases lay in between. CDR3 size: 16 residues. CDR1 is SGHTA and CDR2 is FQGTGA in the germline V gene. CDR3 nucleotide sequence: TGTGCCAGCAGCTCCAACCGGGTTCCAACTAATGAAAAACTGTTTTTT. Its translation: CASSSNRVPTNEKLFF.

The rearrangement uses TRBV6-5 and TRBJ2-3; 9 bases line up with TRBD1. CDR1 and CDR2 from the germline V gene are MNHEY and SVGAGI. The CDR3 extends over 13 amino acids. The J segment lost 6 bases and the V segment lost 8 bases, leaving 6 bases of the junction unmatched. CDR3 in DNA: TGTGCCAGCGGCCGGGACAGGGTGGATACGCAGTATTTT. Translating gives CASGRDRVDTQYF.